This T cell receptor (beta chain) was obtained from a study of T cell clonotyping in hematopoietic cell transplantation. Study-level points and caveats: Higher Inverse Simpson Index values in graft donor and pretransplant recipient predicted broader posttransplant TCR diversity. Few recipient clonotypes overlapped donors; over 95% were de novo at given depth.

As for this clone: Its antigen is still unknown.

Using immunoSEQ multiplex PCR, the repertoire was profiled, and TCRdb retains in-frame clones only, with some absent. Here the sample spans tens of thousands of clones, 92% being singletons. The CDR3 contains 15 residues. Germline assignment: CDR1 KGHSH and CDR2 LQKENI. The junction had 3 bases not matched to a gene; V was cut back by 5 bases and J by 6 bases. Sample: PBMCs, taken 100 days after allogeneic stem cell transplant. The source of this sequence is a female patient in her fifties who had an allogeneic stem cell transplant from a related donor, so the T cells may come from the graft donor. Some clones in this sample may be carry-over from other donors' samples. J is TRBJ2-1 and V is TRBV18, with 14 nucleotides matching TRBD2. This chain's CDR3 is CASSAGLAGGNEQFF. DNA of the CDR3: TGTGCCAGCTCAGCCGGACTAGCGGGGGGCAATGAGCAGTTCTTC.